Below are 30 T cell receptor beta chains sequenced from a single sample in a study of OX40 agonist ivuxolimab in advanced cancers. Libraries were prepared through the immunoSEQ multiplex PCR assay. Held by TCRdb, this immuneACCESS table contains in-frame sequences only and omits some clones. Under half of the omission traces to an unresolved V gene where checked; the cause of the rest is unknown. In this sample the table shows more than 65,000 clones, 94% of which occur a single time. Jointly, the top ten make up 15% to 18% of the sample. Material: CD4+ or CD8+ T cells sorted from blood, obtained in a trial of the OX40 agonist ivuxolimab. These receptors came from an adult with an advanced solid tumor such as melanoma, head and neck, liver or kidney cancer.

The V and J genes are TRBV6-5 and TRBJ1-1; D not certain. Germline CDR1 MNHEY, CDR2 SVGAGI. V lost 0 bases and J lost 1, with 9 bases in between. The CDR3 is 15 residues long. As DNA, the CDR3 is TGTGCCAGCAGTTACTCTCCGAGGGAGAACACTGAAGCTTTCTTT. Protein product: CASSYSPRENTEAFF.

V and J are TRBV27 and TRBJ2-7; D is perhaps TRBD1 or TRBD2 (5 bases each). CDR1 and CDR2 (germline): MNHEY, SMNVEV (reference sequence). V lost 4 bases to trimming and J lost 2 bases, with 12 bases between them. The CDR3 has 14 residues. The CDR3 loop reads CASSSGRPAYEQYF. In DNA, the CDR3 is TGTGCCAGCAGTTCGGGACGGCCTGCCTACGAGCAGTACTTC.

This chain uses TRBV5-8 with TRBJ1-3; possibly TRBD1 for D (5 bases). V was trimmed by 4 bases and J by 0 bases, leaving 11 bases between them. The germline V gene has CDR1 SGHTS and CDR2 YDEGEE. There are 15 residues in the CDR3. In DNA, the CDR3 is TGTGCCAGCAGCCCGCAGGGCCTCTCTGGAAACACCATATATTTT. This translates into CASSPQGLSGNTIYF.

The rearrangement links TRBV11-2 to TRBJ2-6; tentative D call: TRBD2 (5 bases). Trimming shortened V by 3 bases and J by 3 bases, and 9 bases separated the two germline ends. Germline V lookup: CDR1 SGHAT, CDR2 FQNNGV. The CDR3 has 15 residues. CDR3 DNA: TGTGCCAGCAGCTTCGGGGTCGGTGGGGCCAACGTCCTGACTTTC. This gives the protein CASSFGVGGANVLTF.

The chain couples TRBV5-1 to TRBJ1-3; D might be TRBD1 (6 bases). CDR1 and CDR2 (germline): SGHRS, YFSETQ. The CDR3 covers 16 residues. With 5 bases removed from V and 0 bases from J, the gap between germline ends came to 15 bases. In DNA form, the CDR3 reads TGCGCCAGCAGGATCCATACAGGGTACTCTGGAAACACCATATATTTT. Its translation is CASRIHTGYSGNTIYF.

This clone was detected only once. The V and J genes are TRBV10-3 and TRBJ2-7; possibly TRBD2 for D (6 bases). This CDR3 region has 13 residues. V was shortened by 2 bases and J by 4 bases, with 9 bases between the two germline ends. Germline V gene data show CDR1 as ENHRY and CDR2 as SYGVKD. For the CDR3, the DNA is TGTGCCATCAGTGAGCCGGCGGGGTACGAGCAGTACTTC. This gives the protein CAISEPAGYEQYF.

The V gene is TRBV10-1, the J gene TRBJ2-7, with a weak D call TRBD2 (5 bases). The CDR3 has 14 residues. V gave up 0 bases and J gave up 2 bases, with 8 bases separating them. Germline assignment: CDR1 WNHNN and CDR2 SYGVQD (reference sequence). The CDR3 spells CASSESGSAYEQYF. CDR3 in DNA: TGCGCCAGCAGTGAGTCGGGGAGCGCCTACGAGCAGTACTTC.

J is TRBJ1-2 and V is TRBV25-1; 7 nucleotides align to TRBD1. V shed 7 bases and J 2 bases; nucleotides not matched to a gene: 1. Germline CDR1 is MGHDK and CDR2 is SYGVNS. CDR3 length: 12 residues. This CDR3 is CASTTGNYGYTF. The CDR3 bases are TGTGCCAGCACGACAGGGAACTATGGCTACACCTTC.

This clone was observed once. V usage is TRBV10-2 and J usage is TRBJ1-1; the D gene is possibly TRBD1 (5 bases). V lost 9 bases and J lost 0, with 11 bases in between. Germline CDR1 and CDR2: WSHSY and SAAADI. The CDR3 sequence is 13 residues long. The CDR3 coding sequence is TGCGCCAGGGGAGACAGTTTGAACACTGAAGCTTTCTTT. Translating it yields CARGDSLNTEAFF.

The chain recombines TRBV4-3 with TRBJ2-2; D might be TRBD2 (7 bases). The CDR3 totals 15 residues. The germline V gene has CDR1 LGHNA and CDR2 YSLEER. The V end lost 4 bases, the J end lost 3 bases, and 12 bases lay between the germline ends. The CDR3 region has the DNA TGCGCCAGCAGCCGCGGGGAGGGGGACACCGGGGAGCTGTTTTTT. Protein product: CASSRGEGDTGELFF.

The V and J genes are TRBV11-2 and TRBJ2-2; D gene ambiguous. Germline loops: CDR1 SGHAT, CDR2 FQNNGV. The V and J ends lost 0 bases and 7 bases respectively, with 9 bases between them. The CDR3 covers 14 residues. The CDR3 sequence: CASSLDTAVGELFF. The CDR3, as DNA: TGTGCCAGCAGCTTAGATACGGCGGTCGGGGAGCTGTTTTTT.

J is TRBJ1-4 and V is TRBV7-2; D unresolved. The germline V gene has CDR1 SGHTA and CDR2 FQGNSA. The V end was cut by 5 bases, the J end by 4 bases, with 14 bases between. CDR3 length equals 15 residues. The CDR3 reads CASSGNRALNEKLFF. In nucleotides, the CDR3 is TGTGCCAGCAGCGGAAACCGGGCCCTTAATGAAAAACTGTTTTTT.

V and J are TRBV7-6 and TRBJ2-7; D possibly uses TRBD1 or TRBD2 (5 bases each). The CDR3 length is 14 residues. Germline CDR1 reads SGHVS; CDR2 reads FNYEAQ. The V gene lost 5 bases and the J gene lost 1 base, with 12 bases spanning the gap. CDR3 sequence (DNA): TGTGCCAGCAGCCCCCTAGGGGAGTCCTACGAGCAGTACTTC. Translation: CASSPLGESYEQYF.

The chain carries TRBV9 and TRBJ2-2; D is uncertain. The length of the CDR3 is 15 residues. Germline values: CDR1 SGDLS, CDR2 YYNGEE. V lost 4 bases to trimming and J lost 0 bases, with 10 bases between them. The CDR3 loop is CASSPRPPNTGELFF. In DNA form, the CDR3 reads TGTGCCAGCAGCCCCCGACCCCCGAACACCGGGGAGCTGTTTTTT.

J is TRBJ2-1 and V is TRBV7-2, with 8 bases aligning to TRBD2. Germline V CDR1 and CDR2: SGHTA, FQGNSA. The junction had 5 bases not matched to a gene; V was cut back by 2 bases and J by 2 bases. The CDR3 has 16 residues. The CDR3 spells CASSLQAGVAYNEQFF. DNA of the CDR3: TGTGCCAGCAGCTTACAAGCGGGAGTTGCCTACAATGAGCAGTTCTTC.

As concerns this clone: The same CDR3 is also encoded by other DNA sequences in this sample. This chain joins TRBV5-1 and TRBJ2-3, with D possibly TRBD2 on 6 matching bases. There are 10 residues in the CDR3. Trimming cost V 8 bases and J 6 bases, with 7 bases left between them. The germline V gene has CDR1 SGHRS and CDR2 YFSETQ. The CDR3 coding sequence is TGCGCCAGTCGGGGGGATACGCAGTATTTT. Its protein product is CASRGDTQYF.

This chain connects TRBV7-3 to TRBJ2-7; 9 bases map to TRBD2. Germline values: CDR1 SGHTA, CDR2 FQGTGA. The J segment lost 5 bases and the V segment lost 5 bases, leaving 16 bases of the junction unmatched. The CDR3 runs to 17 residues. Written as DNA, the CDR3 is TGTGCCAGCAGCGCGACTGCCGGTAGCGGGGGCCTGAACGAGCAGTACTTC. It is translated as CASSATAGSGGLNEQYF.

The CDR3: CASNTEPNTGELFF. CDR3 bases: TGTGCCAGCAATACCGAGCCGAACACCGGGGAGCTGTTTTTT. The V and J genes are TRBV6-1 and TRBJ2-2; D remains ambiguous. The CDR3 sequence is 14 residues long. Germline-derived CDR1 and CDR2 are MNHNS and SASEGT. V lost 7 bases, J lost 0 bases, and 9 bases lay in between.

This sequence joins TRBV19 and TRBJ2-7; D remains ambiguous. CDR1 is LNHDA and CDR2 is SQIVND in the germline V gene (reference sequence). V was pared by 1 base and J by 3 bases, with 10 bases between. The CDR3 has 14 amino acids. CDR3 region: CASSIVDGSYEQYF. In DNA form, the CDR3 reads TGTGCCAGTAGTATAGTGGACGGCAGCTACGAGCAGTACTTC.

This clone was recorded only once. The chain couples TRBV27 to TRBJ2-7, with TRBD1 matching 7 bases. V dropped 2 bases and J dropped 7; count of bases not matched to a gene: 8. The CDR3 loop spans 14 amino acids. From germline, CDR1 is MNHEY and CDR2 SMNVEV (reference sequence). CDR3 in DNA: TGTGCCAGCAGTTTAAGGACAACAGGGGAAGAGCAGTACTTC. Translating it yields CASSLRTTGEEQYF.

The gene calls are TRBV18 and TRBJ1-5, with unresolved D. V lost 4 bases and J lost 0, with 19 bases in between. This CDR3 has 18 residues. CDR1 is KGHSH, CDR2 LQKENI, per germline. CDR3 in DNA: TGTGCCAGCTCACACGGGGTAGGTCTACGGTATAGCAATCAGCCCCAGCATTTT. Residues: CASSHGVGLRYSNQPQHF.

The chain joins TRBV7-9 to TRBJ1-2, with TRBD1 as a possible D gene (5 bases). V was shortened by 5 bases and J by 8 bases, with 21 bases between the two germline ends. Germline V gene sequence: CDR1 SEHNR, CDR2 FQNEAQ (reference sequence). This CDR3 is built from 15 residues. The CDR3 reads CASSLYVPGGEGYTF. The CDR3 DNA sequence: TGTGCCAGCAGCCTATACGTCCCCGGGGGGGAAGGCTACACCTTC.

This chain connects TRBV12-5 to TRBJ1-1; a possible D gene is TRBD1 (5 bases). The germline V gene encodes CDR1 LGHNT and CDR2 FRNRAP. CDR3 size: 16 residues. V dropped 3 bases and J dropped 1 base, with 15 bases sitting between them. As DNA, the CDR3 is TGTGCTAGTGGTTTCTGGGTGGGTGACAGGAACACTGAAGCTTTCTTT. Protein sequence: CASGFWVGDRNTEAFF.

The chain links TRBV7-2 to TRBJ2-7; no clear D. CDR1 is SGHTA and CDR2 is FQGNSA in the germline V gene. V lost 1 base and J lost 3, with 13 bases in between. This CDR3 contains 15 residues. CDR3 protein: CASSLEWVKGYEQYF. CDR3 DNA: TGTGCCAGCAGCTTAGAATGGGTTAAGGGCTACGAGCAGTACTTC.

The chain recombines TRBV19 with TRBJ2-7; TRBD1 agrees at 7 bases. V dropped 7 bases and J dropped 1; count of bases not matched to a gene: 13. The CDR3 length is 16 residues. Germline lookup yields CDR1 LNHDA and CDR2 SQIVND (reference sequence). The CDR3 loop is CASMTKWTGKSYEQYF. CDR3 DNA: TGTGCCAGTATGACCAAATGGACAGGAAAATCCTACGAGCAGTACTTC.

This clone was observed once. The chain has TRBV27 and TRBJ1-2; D gene unclear. Looked up from germline, CDR1 is MNHEY and CDR2 is SMNVEV (reference sequence). The CDR3 has 13 amino acids. Trimming shortened V by 5 bases and J by 4 bases, and 11 bases separated the two germline ends. This chain's CDR3 is CASSPTPLYGYTF. The CDR3 region has the DNA TGTGCCAGCAGTCCGACACCACTCTATGGCTACACCTTC.

This sequence joins TRBV6-5 and TRBJ2-2; 13 bases line up with TRBD2. The CDR3 covers 15 residues. CDR1 is MNHEY, CDR2 SVGAGI, per germline. V shed 6 bases and J 5 bases; nucleotides not matched to a gene: 3. The CDR3 nucleotides read TGTGCCAGCAGCAGACTAGCGGGAGGTACCGGGGAGCTGTTTTTT. Translated: CASSRLAGGTGELFF.

The chain joins TRBV29-1 to TRBJ2-7; 8 bases fit TRBD1. CDR1 and CDR2 from the germline V gene are SQVTM and ANQGSEA. The CDR3 contains 15 residues. V lost 0 bases to trimming and J lost 3 bases; unmatched junction nucleotides: 7. The CDR3, as DNA: TGCAGCGTTGAAGATCCCGGGACAGGTCTCTACGAGCAGTACTTC. This encodes CSVEDPGTGLYEQYF.

The V gene is TRBV7-8, the J gene TRBJ2-1; D is unresolved. V lost 5 bases and J 4 bases, leaving 12 bases between the germline ends. This CDR3 has 14 amino acids. Germline-derived CDR1 and CDR2 are SGHVS and FQNEAQ. The CDR3 nucleotides read TGTGCCAGCAGCGGGTGGCAGGTATACAATGAGCAGTTCTTC. This sequence encodes CASSGWQVYNEQFF.

This clone was detected once. V is TRBV11-3 and J is TRBJ2-2; D may be TRBD1 (6 bases). V dropped 6 bases and J dropped 6 bases, with 8 bases sitting between them. The germline CDR1 and CDR2 sequences are SGHNT and YENEEA. The CDR3 spans 12 residues. The CDR3 DNA sequence: TGTGCCAGCAGACAGGGATCCGGGGAGCTGTTTTTT. Residues: CASRQGSGELFF.